The rows below give T cell receptor beta chains drawn from one sample of a study of chemoradiotherapy in HPV16-positive cancers. Sequencing used immunoSEQ multiplex PCR; TCRdb keeps in-frame clones, though not all of them. In the table there are about 29,000 clones, roughly 92% of which are singletons. The specimen was blood, collected from a patient who underwent chemoradiotherapy. Receptor source: a human donor with HPV-associated anogenital cancer. The conserved cysteine and the conserved F or W are not part of the CDR3 here. The order of the fields is CDR3 protein, CDR3 length, V gene.

CDR3: ASSGLNTDTQY
length: 11
V: TRBV10-2

CDR3: ASSLSRGTSYEQY
length: 13
V: TRBV11-2

CDR3: ASSIDGGTSTDTQY
length: 14
V: TRBV19

CDR3: ASSQPLAGVGNEQF
length: 14
V: TRBV4-1

CDR3: ASSLEGAGANVLT
length: 13
V: TRBV7-9

CDR3: ASSFVTSGQETQY
length: 13
V: TRBV5-6

CDR3: ASSPPRRGGTHTQY
length: 14
V: TRBV19

CDR3: ASSPDRLNTEAF
length: 12
V: TRBV18

CDR3: ASGLVPFSYGRLYEQY
length: 16
V: TRBV12-5

CDR3: ASSFRQGGEQY
length: 11
V: TRBV11-2

CDR3: ASSQDPSGTMPY
length: 12
V: TRBV14

CDR3: ASSPTQGEEQY
length: 11
V: TRBV25-1

CDR3: ASSQETSWGREQY
length: 13
V: TRBV4-1

CDR3: ASSPDAPRSYNEQF
length: 14
V: TRBV9

CDR3: ASSLPEGRGTEAF
length: 13
V: TRBV11-2

CDR3: ASSPSALLEF
length: 10
V: TRBV11-2

CDR3: ASSWGTANEKLF
length: 12
V: TRBV5-6

CDR3: ATSSTHTGSGEKLF
length: 14
V: TRBV15

CDR3: ASSPGGQGAWAF
length: 12
V: TRBV18

CDR3: ATSVRDGGSPLH
length: 12
V: TRBV2

CDR3: ASGLVLGTDNQPQH
length: 14
V: TRBV12-5

CDR3: ASSEDRGATYEQY
length: 13
V: TRBV6-1

CDR3: ASRGTQGYEQY
length: 11
V: TRBV6-1

CDR3: ASSVQSQETQY
length: 11
V: TRBV6-5

CDR3: ASSPRTGHTEAF
length: 12
V: TRBV7-3

CDR3: ASSPPSVDTQY
length: 11
V: TRBV18

CDR3: SVDDTQGAYGYT
length: 12
V: TRBV29-1

CDR3: ASSELRARGQPQH
length: 13
V: TRBV6-1